This T cell receptor (beta chain) was identified in a study of T cell responses to AZD1222 COVID-19 vaccine. Points from the study as a whole: Spike-specific TCR breadth rose after two AZD1222 doses, and depth rose as well.

V was pared by 6 bases and J by 3 bases, with 18 bases between. From germline, CDR1 is MNHEY and CDR2 SVGAGI. This CDR3 region has 15 residues. Profiling relied on immunoSEQ multiplex PCR, and the TCRdb table lists in-frame clones only, not all of them. Of 120,000 to 150,000 clones in the sample, more than 70% were seen once. Points on this clone: The target antigen is unknown.

V gene TRBV6-5 combines with J gene TRBJ2-7; D might be TRBD1 (6 bases). The sequencing here drew on peripheral blood, taken 28 days after the second AZD1222 dose. The TCR originated in an adult who received the AZD1222 COVID-19 vaccine. The CDR3 DNA sequence: TGTGCCAGCAGCCCCAAGGACAGCCGCTACTACGAGCAGTACTTC. It translates to CASSPKDSRYYEQYF.